This TCR beta chain was identified during a study of cytomegalovirus exposure and HLA in healthy donors. The overall study: From HLA-typed donors, an early data release held 70 million to 95 million unique TCRs. Whole-study results and caveats: It was likely that a cluster of highly shared sequence variants was a sequencing artifact.

To note about this clone: Antigen specificity is unknown.

PCR used 60 Vbeta primers and 13 Jbeta primers. TCRdb's table, derived via immunoSEQ multiplex PCR, lists solely in-frame clones and lacks some. The sample lists roughly 200,000 clones; 75% were seen once. The sample taken for sequencing was PBMCs. This clonotype was sampled from a male donor in good health and CMV-seronegative.

The CDR3 here is CASRLVTGEDEQYF. DNA of the CDR3: TGTGCAAGTCGCTTAGTCACAGGGGAAGACGAGCAGTACTTC. The V call is TRBV12-2, the J call TRBJ2-7; TRBD1, the D gene given by the table, was not confirmed from the DNA. TRBV12-2 is given as a pseudogene. This CDR3 has 14 residues.